These 2 T cell receptor beta chains were all obtained from the same sample, sequenced in a study of long-term antiretroviral therapy in people with HIV. It was version v3.0 of the immunoSEQ assay that was run at survey level. Assay: immunoSEQ multiplex PCR; the TCRdb copy retains only in-frame clones and omits some. Of under 50,000 clones listed, approximately 86% were seen once; the top ten hold approximately 5.3%. The sample was unsorted PBMCs, taken 0.1 years before starting antiretroviral therapy. These receptors all come from a woman aged 45-65 years with HIV.

This clone was observed once. This sequence joins TRBV2 and TRBJ2-5; the match to TRBD2 covers 14 bases. The CDR3 loop spans 17 amino acids. In germline, CDR1 is SNHLY, CDR2 FYNNEI. Unmatched junction bases numbered 8, after V lost 8 bases and J lost 0 bases. In DNA, the CDR3 is TGTGCCAGCCAAGGACTAGCGGGGGGCTTGTACCAAGAGACCCAGTACTTC. This codes for CASQGLAGGLYQETQYF.

V gene TRBV9 combines with J gene TRBJ2-3; D could derive from TRBD1 or TRBD2 (6 bases each). Per the germline V gene, CDR1 is SGDLS and CDR2 is YYNGEE. The CDR3 has 16 amino acids. With 0 bases removed from V and 2 bases from J, the gap between germline ends came to 13 bases. CDR3 in DNA: TGTGCCAGCAGCGTAGCTGGAGGGACAAACACAGATACGCAGTATTTT. Amino acids: CASSVAGGTNTDTQYF.